Each of the 20 T cell receptor beta chains below was sequenced from the same sample in a study of shared clonotypes between healthy human individuals. Repertoires were generated with immunoSEQ multiplex PCR, while TCRdb's copy carries only in-frame clones and drops some. Seen here are 1.6 million or so clones, 98% observed once, and the top ten hold about 0.35%. Sample: naive CD4+ T cells sorted from blood. The sample's subset: CD45RA+ positively selected. These receptors all stem from a young man in good health.

This clone was recorded only once. This rearrangement joins TRBV5-4 to TRBJ2-1, with 7 positions matching TRBD2. V shed 1 base, J shed 4 bases, and the junction held 5 bases outside the gene matches. Germline V gene lookup returns CDR1 SGHNT and CDR2 YYREEE (reference sequence). The CDR3 has 15 amino acids. The CDR3 nucleotides are TGTGCCAGCAGCTTGCGGGGACTACTATACAATGAGCAGTTCTTC. This gives the protein CASSLRGLLYNEQFF.

This rearrangement joins TRBV27 to TRBJ2-2, with D perhaps TRBD1 (5 bases). CDR1 MNHEY and CDR2 SMNVEV come from the germline V gene (reference sequence). The ends were cut back, 11 bases at V and 5 bases at J, with 9 bases in the middle. CDR3 length: 11 amino acids. CDR3 sequence: CAAGPTGELFF. The CDR3 DNA follows: TGTGCCGCAGGGCCTACCGGGGAGCTGTTTTTT.

This clone was picked up one time. J is TRBJ2-2 and V is TRBV6-5; no definite D call. V shed 0 bases and J shed 12 bases, with 17 bases lying between them. The germline gives CDR1 MNHEY, CDR2 SVGAGI. The CDR3 runs 15 residues. The CDR3 region has the DNA TGTGCCAGCAGTTACTCCTTTCAGGACCCACGCCAGCTGTTTTTT. Residues: CASSYSFQDPRQLFF.

This chain links TRBV6-5 with TRBJ2-2, with 8 bases lining up with TRBD1. V trimming: 2 bases; J trimming: 7 bases; junction bases outside the gene matches: 3. Per germline, CDR1 MNHEY and CDR2 SVGAGI. This CDR3 has 14 amino acids. In DNA form, the CDR3 reads TGTGCCAGCAGTTACGACAGGGGCTTCGGGGAGCTGTTTTTT. Protein product: CASSYDRGFGELFF.

V and J are TRBV5-1 and TRBJ2-5; D ambiguous. The germline V gene has CDR1 SGHRS and CDR2 YFSETQ. Trimming cost V 2 bases and J 5 bases, with 10 bases left between them. The CDR3 has 13 residues. For the CDR3, the DNA is TGCGCCAGCAGCTTCAGGTTGGGGGAGACCCAGTACTTC. This codes for CASSFRLGETQYF.

CDR3: CASSAVGGTYGYTF. The DNA of the CDR3 is TGTGCCAGCAGCGCCGTCGGGGGCACCTATGGCTACACCTTC. The chain joins TRBV9 to TRBJ1-2, with a weak D call TRBD1 (6 bases). V was cut by 3 bases and J by 4 bases, with 13 bases left in between. The CDR3 loop spans 14 amino acids. Per the germline V gene, CDR1 is SGDLS and CDR2 is YYNGEE.

This clone showed up just once. The same CDR3 arises from other DNA sequences in this sample as well. J is TRBJ2-5 and V is TRBV10-1; D not resolved. Trimming cost V 3 bases and J 5 bases, with 7 bases left between them. The CDR3 length is 12 residues. From germline, CDR1 is WNHNN and CDR2 SYGVQD (reference sequence). CDR3 coding DNA: TGCGCCAGCAGTGATTATGGGGAGACCCAGTACTTC. Translating it yields CASSDYGETQYF.

This clone was detected once. This chain joins TRBV6-6 and TRBJ2-7; unclear D gene. In germline, CDR1 is MNHNY, CDR2 SVGAGI (reference sequence). The V and J ends lost 8 bases and 7 bases respectively, with 21 bases between them. The CDR3 consists of 14 residues. CDR3 protein: CASSSTPQAWEQYF. The CDR3 DNA reads TGTGCCAGCTCTTCGACCCCTCAGGCTTGGGAGCAGTACTTC.

The chain employs TRBV5-1 and TRBJ1-4; tentatively, D is TRBD1 (6 bases). CDR3 length equals 15 residues. Trimming took 2 bases from V and 8 from J, leaving 16 bases between them. Germline CDR1 SGHRS, CDR2 YFSETQ. Written as DNA, the CDR3 is TGCGCCAGCAGCTTTGCCGGGCAGGGGAGGGAAAAACTGTTTTTT. This sequence encodes CASSFAGQGREKLFF.

The CDR3 nucleotides are TGTGCCAGCAGTCGGAAGCGGGAATGGGAGACCCAGTACTTC. Translation gives CASSRKREWETQYF. The chain carries TRBV7-9 and TRBJ2-5; 7 nucleotides agree with TRBD2. Looked up from germline, CDR1 is SEHNR and CDR2 is FQNEAQ (reference sequence). The J segment lost 5 bases and the V segment lost 6 bases, leaving 9 bases of the junction unmatched. The CDR3 is made up of 14 amino acids.

V usage is TRBV6-1 and J usage is TRBJ2-7, with a weak D call TRBD1 (5 bases). Deletions cut 6 bases from V and 3 bases from J, with 18 bases between. The germline V gene encodes CDR1 MNHNS and CDR2 SASEGT. CDR3 length: 15 amino acids. DNA of the CDR3: TGTGCCAGCAGATCATACAGGCCCGCCCTCTACGAGCAGTACTTC. Translated, it gives CASRSYRPALYEQYF.

A word on this clone: Relative to the germline gene, one junction end is altered; a read error may explain this. V is TRBV7-7 and J is TRBJ2-1; D may be TRBD1 (6 bases). The CDR3 sequence is 15 residues long. Germline CDR1 reads SSHAT; CDR2 reads FNYEAQ (reference sequence). The CDR3 nucleotides are TGTGCTAGCAGCCCCGGGACAACTGCCTACAATGAGCAGTTCTTC. It is translated as CASSPGTTAYNEQFF.

Written as DNA, the CDR3 is TGTGCCAGCAGCCTAACCAGGGGCACAGATACGCAGTATTTT. Its protein is CASSLTRGTDTQYF. The chain is built from TRBV27 and TRBJ2-3; D may be TRBD1 (5 bases). With 6 bases removed from V and 1 base from J, the gap between germline ends came to 11 bases. Germline CDR1 and CDR2: MNHEY and SMNVEV (reference sequence). The CDR3 consists of 14 residues.

About this clone: No DNA is shown, since the ends of the CDR3 on it are uncertain; the CDR3 is the one TCRdb lists. CDR3 protein: CASSLPIGVAGGTWFF. The chain employs TRBV5-8 and TRBJ2-1; TRBD2 is taken as the D call from the table, unchecked against the DNA. The CDR3 contains 16 residues when both ends are counted. The germline V gene encodes CDR1 SGHTS and CDR2 YDEGEE.

This clone was seen a single time. V usage is TRBV5-1 and J usage is TRBJ2-3, with 14 bases aligning to TRBD2. The CDR3 spans 18 residues. CDR1 is SGHRS, CDR2 YFSETQ, per germline. J was trimmed by 5 bases and V by 0 bases; bases with no gene match: 8. This CDR3 reads CASSLGGLAGGFVDTQYF. The CDR3 bases are TGCGCCAGCAGCTTGGGTGGACTAGCGGGAGGATTTGTAGATACGCAGTATTTT.

The chain carries TRBV14 and TRBJ2-7; D is unclear. Germline loops: CDR1 SGHDN, CDR2 FVKESK. The CDR3 consists of 11 residues. Trimming took off 0 bases at V and 7 bases at J, with 4 bases between the two ends. The CDR3 loop is CASSQEREQYF. The DNA of the CDR3 is TGTGCCAGCAGCCAAGAACGTGAGCAGTACTTC.

The rearrangement uses TRBV9 and TRBJ2-7; 7 nucleotides line up with TRBD2. J gave up 2 bases and V 0 bases, and 8 bases lay outside the gene matches. The CDR3 has 16 residues. CDR1 is SGDLS, CDR2 YYNGEE, per germline. CDR3 sequence: CASSVGGGSQTYEQYF. CDR3 DNA sequence: TGTGCCAGCAGCGTAGGAGGCGGGAGCCAAACCTACGAGCAGTACTTC.

J is TRBJ1-1 and V is TRBV14, with TRBD1 identical over 11 bases. The V gene end was trimmed by 2 bases and the J gene end by 9 bases; junction bases not matched to a gene: 8. Per the germline V gene, CDR1 is SGHDN and CDR2 is FVKESK. The CDR3 has 15 residues. The CDR3 sequence is CASSQRTGGADKAFF. Here the CDR3 DNA reads TGTGCCAGCAGCCAAAGGACAGGGGGCGCAGATAAAGCTTTCTTT.

This clone was detected only once. The chain recombines TRBV18 with TRBJ2-7, with 7 positions matching TRBD1. CDR1 is KGHSH and CDR2 is LQKENI in the germline V gene. V gave up 1 base and J gave up 7 bases; unmatched junction bases: 4. CDR3 length equals 13 residues. The CDR3, as DNA: TGTGCCAGCTCACCACGCCAGGGGGTTGAGCAGTACTTC. This encodes CASSPRQGVEQYF.

DNA of the CDR3: TGTGCCTGGAGTGAGTGGGACTTTTACAATGAGCAGTTCTTC. Translated, it gives CAWSEWDFYNEQFF. The J gene is TRBJ2-1, the V gene TRBV30; possibly TRBD2 for D (6 bases). This CDR3 contains 14 residues. V lost 1 base and J 4 bases, leaving 11 bases between the germline ends. Germline lookup yields CDR1 GTSNPN and CDR2 SVGIG (reference sequence).